These T cell receptor beta chains were read from a single sample in a study of blood T cell repertoires in COVID-19. Libraries were prepared by immunoSEQ multiplex PCR; TCRdb keeps only in-frame clonotypes and omits some of them. Here the sample spans fewer than 75,000 clones, approximately 89% being singletons. The sequenced material came from peripheral blood. The receptors shown here come from an elderly man with acute or convalescent COVID-19. Both conserved end residues are part of each CDR3. D genes are given only for firm matches. Size is stated for part of the rows, as once, few or many counts, or as a class when the clone is expanded.

clone_size j_call v_call cdr3_length d_call cdr3_nt cdr3_aa
. TRBJ1-2 TRBV29-1 15 TRBD1 TGCAGCGTTGATCCTACGGGACAGGGGGCGATTGGCTACACCTTC CSVDPTGQGAIGYTF
. TRBJ2-1 TRBV9 15 . TGTGCCAGCAGCGTAGCCCCGGGGAGAGAAGCGCCGCAGTTCTTC CASSVAPGREAPQFF
many TRBJ1-5 TRBV2 13 . TGTGCCAGCGGCGGGGAGAGGGCTCAGCCCCAGCATTTT CASGGERAQPQHF
. TRBJ2-3 TRBV6-5 16 TRBD1 TGTGCCAGCAGTTACGCGACAGGGGGTGAGACAGATACGCAGTATTTT CASSYATGGETDTQYF
. TRBJ1-3 TRBV12-3/TRBV12-4 12 . TGTGCCAGCAGTCTTGGCGGAAACACCATATATTTT CASSLGGNTIYF
. TRBJ2-3 TRBV5-1 15 TRBD1 TGCGCCAGCAGCTGGACAGGGGGAAGCACAGATACGCAGTATTTT CASSWTGGSTDTQYF
. TRBJ2-1 TRBV12-3/TRBV12-4 12 . TGTGCCAGCAGTTTCTGGCCCCCCGAGCAGTTCTTC CASSFWPPEQFF
. TRBJ1-1 TRBV6-5 13 . TGTGCCAGCAGTTACTCGGGGGGTCCTGAAGCTTTCTTT CASSYSGGPEAFF
. TRBJ1-2 TRBV5-4 13 TRBD1 TGTGCCAGCAGCGGACAGGGGGCGGGAGGCTACACCTTC CASSGQGAGGYTF
. TRBJ1-6 TRBV4-1 16 . TGCGCCAGCAGCTTACGCCCGGTGGCCAGGGACTGGCCCCTCCACTTT CASSLRPVARDWPLHF
. TRBJ2-1 TRBV11-2 16 TRBD2 TGTGCCAGCAGCTCGAGCGGGAAGGGCTCCTACAATGAGCAGTTCTTC CASSSSGKGSYNEQFF
. TRBJ1-6 TRBV7-3 15 TRBD1 TGTGCCAGCAGCCCCGGACAGGGGGCCGATTCACCCCTCCACTTT CASSPGQGADSPLHF
. TRBJ1-5 TRBV7-8 15 . TGTGCCAGCAGCCCAGGGGCGGGGGCTCGTCAGCCCCAGCATTTT CASSPGAGARQPQHF
. TRBJ1-2 TRBV13 14 . TGTGCCAGCAGCTTAGGCGGGGGTTTGCGTGGCTACACCTTC CASSLGGGLRGYTF
. TRBJ1-1 TRBV19 14 . TGTGCCAGTAGTATATCGCGGAGGAGCCCTGAAGCTTTCTTT CASSISRRSPEAFF
. TRBJ2-2 TRBV18 16 . TGTGCCAGCTCACCTCAGACAGGCTCGAACACCGGGGAGCTGTTTTTT CASSPQTGSNTGELFF
once TRBJ2-5 TRBV19 13 . TGTGCCAGTTCTCCAATCGGTCTTGAGGCCCAGTACTTC CASSPIGLEAQYF
. TRBJ2-3 TRBV2 12 . TGTGCCAGCATAGAGCAGGGAGATACGCAGTATTTT CASIEQGDTQYF